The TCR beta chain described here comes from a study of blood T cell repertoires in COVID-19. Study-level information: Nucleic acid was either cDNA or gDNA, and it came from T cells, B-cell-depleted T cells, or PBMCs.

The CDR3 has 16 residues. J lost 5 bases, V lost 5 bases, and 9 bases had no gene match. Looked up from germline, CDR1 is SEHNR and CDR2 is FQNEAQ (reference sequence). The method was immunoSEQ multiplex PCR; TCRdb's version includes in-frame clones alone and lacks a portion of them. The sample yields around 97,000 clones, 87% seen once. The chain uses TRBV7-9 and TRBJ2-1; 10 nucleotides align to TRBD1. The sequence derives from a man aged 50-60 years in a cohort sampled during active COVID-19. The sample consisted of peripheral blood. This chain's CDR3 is CASSLRPGTGDNEQFF. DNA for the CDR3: TGTGCCAGCAGCCTGCGTCCCGGGACAGGGGACAATGAGCAGTTCTTC.